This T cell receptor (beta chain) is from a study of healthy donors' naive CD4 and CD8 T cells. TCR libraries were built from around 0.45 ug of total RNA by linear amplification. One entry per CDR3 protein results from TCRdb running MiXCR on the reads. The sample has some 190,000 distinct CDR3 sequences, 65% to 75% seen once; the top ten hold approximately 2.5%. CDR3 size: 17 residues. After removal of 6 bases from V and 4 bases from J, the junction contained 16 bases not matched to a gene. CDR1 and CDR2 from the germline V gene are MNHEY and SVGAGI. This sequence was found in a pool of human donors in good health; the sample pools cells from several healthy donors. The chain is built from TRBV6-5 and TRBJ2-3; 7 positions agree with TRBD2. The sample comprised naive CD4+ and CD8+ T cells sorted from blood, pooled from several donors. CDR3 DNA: TGTGCCAGCAGCCAAGGCCGTCTCGCGGGGAGGGCAGATACGCAGTATTTT. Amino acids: CASSQGRLAGRADTQYF.